Detailed here is one TCR beta chain. Its specificity is not known. V dropped 6 bases and J dropped 6; count of bases not matched to a gene: 7. This CDR3 is 14 amino acids long. CDR1 and CDR2 from the germline V gene are MNHEY and SMNVEV (reference sequence). The source of the sample is a study of T cells in Graves' hyperthyroidism and ophthalmopathy. Turning to the study itself: Before treatment of any kind, peripheral blood was taken at initial diagnosis. The study's findings and limits: Researchers found most expanded thyroid clonotypes above 0.001 in blood as well. In simple terms, a model built on 13 V-J features told ophthalmopathy apart from stable hyperthyroidism.

Active moderate-to-severe ophthalmopathy, Clinical Activity Score at least 3, NOSPECS at least 4, under 3 months' duration. It was RNA transcripts that yielded the amplified TCR beta CDR3 regions. First-round RT-PCR targeting the TCR CDR3 was performed with the HTBI primer set. TCRdb re-analysed the multiplex PCR reads in MiXCR, keeping a single row per CDR3 protein. The sample lists hundreds of thousands of distinct CDR3 sequences; about 20% were seen once. The clonotype originates from a man under 40 with Graves' ophthalmopathy. Sequencing was performed on blood. The gene calls are TRBV27 and TRBJ2-3; 9 positions match TRBD1. This CDR3 reads CASSPQGAVDTQYF. The CDR3, as DNA: TGTGCCAGCAGCCCACAGGGGGCGGTGGATACGCAGTATTTT.